These T cell receptor beta chains were read from a single sample in a study of beta chain features in type 1 diabetes. Assay: immunoSEQ multiplex PCR; the TCRdb copy retains only in-frame clones and omits some. The sample yields about 470,000 clones, approximately 30% seen once. Specimen: naive CD4+ T cells from blood. Every receptor here comes from a man between 18 and 29 years old in good health. The CDR3 runs from the conserved cysteine through the conserved F or W. The D gene is left open where the match is weak. Rows may omit the clone size; those that give it use once, few, many or a size class.

CDR3 protein: CASSQQRDTQYF; CDR3 DNA: TGCGCCAGCAGCCAACAGAGGGATACGCAGTATTTT; V gene: TRBV4-3; clone size: -; D gene: -; J gene: TRBJ2-3
CDR3 protein: CSASGGYEQYF; CDR3 DNA: TGCAGTGCTAGCGGCGGGTACGAGCAGTACTTC; V gene: TRBV20-1; clone size: -; D gene: -; J gene: TRBJ2-7
CDR3 protein: CASSQDSRLVADTQYF; CDR3 DNA: TGTGCCAGCAGCCAAGATAGCAGACTAGTGGCAGATACGCAGTATTTT; V gene: TRBV4-2; clone size: -; D gene: -; J gene: TRBJ2-3
CDR3 protein: CASSEASTDTQYF; CDR3 DNA: TGTGCCAGCAGTGAGGCAAGCACAGATACGCAGTATTTT; V gene: TRBV25-1; clone size: -; D gene: -; J gene: TRBJ2-3
CDR3 protein: CASSEGLHYEQYF; CDR3 DNA: TGTGCCAGCAGTGAGGGACTTCACTACGAGCAGTACTTC; V gene: TRBV6-5; clone size: -; D gene: -; J gene: TRBJ2-7
CDR3 protein: CAWSVLNGYEQYF; CDR3 DNA: TGTGCCTGGAGTGTACTGAACGGCTACGAGCAGTACTTC; V gene: TRBV30; clone size: -; D gene: -; J gene: TRBJ2-7
CDR3 protein: CASSSGWGEKLFF; CDR3 DNA: TGTGCCAGCAGCTCGGGCTGGGGTGAAAAACTGTTTTTT; V gene: TRBV7-9; clone size: -; D gene: -; J gene: TRBJ1-4
CDR3 protein: CASSLAGQGRGTEAFF; CDR3 DNA: TGTGCCAGCAGCTTAGCTGGACAGGGAAGGGGCACTGAAGCTTTCTTT; V gene: TRBV7-9; clone size: few; D gene: TRBD1; J gene: TRBJ1-1
CDR3 protein: CASSVAGDRGHYEQYF; CDR3 DNA: TGTGCCAGCAGCGTAGCAGGGGACAGGGGGCACTACGAGCAGTACTTC; V gene: TRBV9; clone size: -; D gene: TRBD1; J gene: TRBJ2-7
CDR3 protein: CAWSVQRPYGYTF; CDR3 DNA: TGTGCCTGGAGTGTTCAGCGCCCCTATGGCTACACCTTC; V gene: TRBV30; clone size: -; D gene: -; J gene: TRBJ1-2
CDR3 protein: CASSSTGWNTEAFF; CDR3 DNA: TGTGCCAGCAGCTCGACAGGGTGGAACACTGAAGCTTTCTTT; V gene: TRBV7-2; clone size: few; D gene: TRBD1; J gene: TRBJ1-1
CDR3 protein: CASSGRDARSGANVLTF; CDR3 DNA: TGTGCCAGCAGCGGACGGGACGCACGCTCTGGGGCCAACGTCCTGACTTTC; V gene: TRBV7-9; clone size: few; D gene: -; J gene: TRBJ2-6
CDR3 protein: CASSFSHEQYF; CDR3 DNA: TGCGCCAGCAGCTTTTCCCACGAGCAGTACTTC; V gene: TRBV5-1; clone size: -; D gene: -; J gene: TRBJ2-7
CDR3 protein: CASSFGGQDGTQYF; CDR3 DNA: TGTGCCAGCAGTTTTGGCGGGCAGGATGGGACCCAGTACTTC; V gene: TRBV28; clone size: few; D gene: -; J gene: TRBJ2-5
CDR3 protein: CASSDWVVGETQYF; CDR3 DNA: TGTGCCAGCAGTGACTGGGTGGTAGGTGAGACCCAGTACTTC; V gene: TRBV25-1; clone size: -; D gene: -; J gene: TRBJ2-5
CDR3 protein: CAWSVLQGMADTQYF; CDR3 DNA: TGTGCCTGGAGTGTACTGCAGGGGATGGCAGATACGCAGTATTTT; V gene: TRBV30; clone size: -; D gene: -; J gene: TRBJ2-3
CDR3 protein: CASSTPLAGGQETQYF; CDR3 DNA: TGTGCCAGCAGCACGCCTTTGGCAGGGGGACAAGAGACCCAGTACTTC; V gene: TRBV5-4; clone size: -; D gene: TRBD1; J gene: TRBJ2-5
CDR3 protein: CASSVSQDYGYTF; CDR3 DNA: TGTGCCAGCAGTGTTTCACAGGACTATGGCTACACCTTC; V gene: TRBV2; clone size: -; D gene: -; J gene: TRBJ1-2
CDR3 protein: CASSLAGPGDEQFF; CDR3 DNA: TGTGCCAGCAGCTTAGCGGGACCGGGTGATGAGCAGTTCTTC; V gene: TRBV5-4; clone size: -; D gene: TRBD2; J gene: TRBJ2-1
CDR3 protein: CASRRAGGQGTYEQYF; CDR3 DNA: TGTGCCAGCAGAAGGGCCGGCGGACAGGGAACCTACGAGCAGTACTTC; V gene: TRBV14; clone size: few; D gene: TRBD1; J gene: TRBJ2-7
CDR3 protein: CSVSDGSTDTQYF; CDR3 DNA: TGCAGCGTTTCGGACGGGTCCACAGATACGCAGTATTTT; V gene: TRBV29-1; clone size: -; D gene: -; J gene: TRBJ2-3
CDR3 protein: CSVMDSTLSYEQYF; CDR3 DNA: TGCAGCGTGATGGACAGCACCCTTTCCTACGAGCAGTACTTC; V gene: TRBV29-1; clone size: few; D gene: -; J gene: TRBJ2-7
CDR3 protein: CASSIDSSSEQYF; CDR3 DNA: TGTGCCAGTAGTATAGATTCCTCAAGCGAGCAGTACTTC; V gene: TRBV19; clone size: -; D gene: -; J gene: TRBJ2-7
CDR3 protein: CASSPRGDGTDTQYF; CDR3 DNA: TGTGCCAGCAGTCCAAGAGGGGACGGCACAGATACGCAGTATTTT; V gene: TRBV9; clone size: -; D gene: -; J gene: TRBJ2-3
CDR3 protein: CALSNSGANVLTF; CDR3 DNA: TGTGCTCTGTCCAACTCTGGGGCCAACGTCCTGACTTTC; V gene: TRBV30; clone size: -; D gene: -; J gene: TRBJ2-6
CDR3 protein: CASSFRQEWEAFF; CDR3 DNA: TGTGCCAGCAGTTTCCGTCAGGAATGGGAAGCTTTCTTT; V gene: TRBV6-5; clone size: -; D gene: -; J gene: TRBJ1-1
CDR3 protein: CASSATGARQFF; CDR3 DNA: TGTGCCAGCAGTGCCACAGGCGCGCGGCAGTTCTTC; V gene: TRBV28; clone size: few; D gene: -; J gene: TRBJ2-1
CDR3 protein: CASSPWTGLAKNIQYF; CDR3 DNA: TGTGCCAGCAGTCCCTGGACAGGTCTAGCCAAAAACATTCAGTACTTC; V gene: TRBV27; clone size: -; D gene: TRBD1; J gene: TRBJ2-4
CDR3 protein: CASSLASGSYNEQFF; CDR3 DNA: TGCGCCAGCAGCTTGGCTAGCGGGAGCTACAATGAGCAGTTCTTC; V gene: TRBV5-1; clone size: few; D gene: TRBD2; J gene: TRBJ2-1
CDR3 protein: CASSEASGKSYNEQFF; CDR3 DNA: TGTGCCAGCAGTGAGGCCAGCGGGAAATCCTACAATGAGCAGTTCTTC; V gene: TRBV25-1; clone size: -; D gene: TRBD2; J gene: TRBJ2-1
CDR3 protein: CASSSPRGRGETQYF; CDR3 DNA: TGTGCCAGCAGCTCTCCCAGGGGGCGCGGGGAGACCCAGTACTTC; V gene: TRBV7-8; clone size: -; D gene: TRBD1; J gene: TRBJ2-5
CDR3 protein: CSARTGGNTEAFF; CDR3 DNA: TGCAGCGCCCGTACAGGGGGAAACACTGAAGCTTTCTTT; V gene: TRBV29-1; clone size: -; D gene: TRBD1; J gene: TRBJ1-1
CDR3 protein: CASSLVGTGAYNEQFF; CDR3 DNA: TGTGCCAGCAGCTTAGTTGGGACTGGAGCCTACAATGAGCAGTTCTTC; V gene: TRBV7-9; clone size: -; D gene: -; J gene: TRBJ2-1
CDR3 protein: CASSHEDYEQYF; CDR3 DNA: TGCGCCAGCAGCCATGAAGACTACGAGCAGTACTTC; V gene: TRBV5-1; clone size: -; D gene: -; J gene: TRBJ2-7
CDR3 protein: CAWSHRTGKGNIQYF; CDR3 DNA: TGTGCCTGGAGTCACAGGACAGGGAAGGGAAACATTCAGTACTTC; V gene: TRBV30; clone size: -; D gene: TRBD1; J gene: TRBJ2-4
CDR3 protein: CASSLVAGGYTDTQYF; CDR3 DNA: TGTGCCAGCAGCTTAGTAGCGGGAGGCTACACAGATACGCAGTATTTT; V gene: TRBV7-2; clone size: -; D gene: TRBD2; J gene: TRBJ2-3
CDR3 protein: CASSLDGGTEAFF; CDR3 DNA: TGCGCCAGCAGCTTGGACGGTGGTACTGAAGCTTTCTTT; V gene: TRBV5-1; clone size: -; D gene: -; J gene: TRBJ1-1
CDR3 protein: CAISESMQGYNEQFF; CDR3 DNA: TGTGCCATCAGTGAGTCTATGCAGGGATACAATGAGCAGTTCTTC; V gene: TRBV10-3; clone size: -; D gene: -; J gene: TRBJ2-1
CDR3 protein: CAWSPGNTEAFF; CDR3 DNA: TGTGCCTGGAGTCCAGGGAACACTGAAGCTTTCTTT; V gene: TRBV30; clone size: -; D gene: -; J gene: TRBJ1-1
CDR3 protein: CASSQSRGQGFEDEQFF; CDR3 DNA: TGCGCCAGCAGTCAATCGAGGGGACAGGGATTTGAAGATGAGCAGTTCTTC; V gene: TRBV23-1; clone size: few; D gene: TRBD1; J gene: TRBJ2-1
CDR3 protein: CAWRLTDGSGAPGAFF; CDR3 DNA: TGTGCCTGGAGGCTCACCGACGGTAGCGGGGCCCCGGGGGCGTTCTTC; V gene: TRBV30; clone size: -; D gene: TRBD2; J gene: TRBJ2-1
CDR3 protein: CSLRVSYNEQFF; CDR3 DNA: TGCAGCCTCAGAGTCTCCTACAATGAGCAGTTCTTC; V gene: TRBV29-1; clone size: few; D gene: -; J gene: TRBJ2-1
CDR3 protein: CASSLRGGYEQYF; CDR3 DNA: TGTGCCAGCAGCCTCAGGGGAGGATACGAGCAGTACTTC; V gene: TRBV6-5; clone size: -; D gene: -; J gene: TRBJ2-7
CDR3 protein: CSGRQGSENYGYTF; CDR3 DNA: TGCAGCGGGAGACAGGGGTCGGAAAACTATGGCTACACCTTC; V gene: TRBV29-1; clone size: -; D gene: TRBD1; J gene: TRBJ1-2
CDR3 protein: CASSLSLAAPYNEQFF; CDR3 DNA: TGTGCCAGCAGCTTAAGCCTCGCGGCACCTTACAATGAGCAGTTCTTC; V gene: TRBV7-3; clone size: few; D gene: -; J gene: TRBJ2-1